This entry concerns a single T cell receptor (beta chain). These data are taken from a study of CD8+ T cells in alopecia areata. Across the study: Severity scoring for treated patients was based on the percentage of affected scalp area.

The treatment is: oral pan-JAK inhibitor, 5-10 mg twice daily. cDNA serving as the sequencing template came from extracted, reverse transcribed RNA. Generated by immunoSEQ multiplex PCR, the TCRdb table keeps only in-frame clones and is missing some. Of around 300,000 clones listed, 45% to 70% are singletons. The CDR3 sequence is 16 residues long. Germline V gene data show CDR1 as SGHAT and CDR2 as FQNNGV. V shed 1 base and J 0 bases; nucleotides not matched to a gene: 4. The rearrangement uses TRBV11-2 and TRBJ2-3, with 7 bases fitting TRBD1. This TCR was sampled from a human donor with alopecia areata. The material was CD4+ T cells sorted from blood, obtained at approximately week 52, from a patient treated with tofacitinib. CDR3 protein: CASSLGTGSSTDTQYF. CDR3 DNA sequence: TGTGCCAGCAGCTTAGGGACAGGATCTAGCACAGATACGCAGTATTTT.